The 2 T cell receptor beta chains below come from one sample, sequenced in a study of T cells in Graves' hyperthyroidism and ophthalmopathy. The investigators amplified TCR beta CDR3 regions from RNA transcripts. RT-PCR in the first round (using the HTBI primer set) targeted the TCR CDR3. TCRdb ran MiXCR on the multiplex PCR reads and lists one entry per CDR3 protein. The sample yields about 520,000 distinct CDR3 sequences, around 20% seen once. The sequenced material came from blood. These receptors came from a young man with Graves' hyperthyroidism.

This clonotype was counted many times. The chain couples TRBV20-1 to TRBJ1-2; perhaps TRBD1 as D (5 bases). Germline V CDR1 and CDR2: DFQATT, SNEGSKA (reference sequence). V shed 7 bases and J shed 4 bases, with 10 bases lying between them. This CDR3 has 11 amino acids. The CDR3 nucleotides read TGCAGTGGCCCGGGACCCTATGGCTACACCTTC. Amino acids: CSGPGPYGYTF.

At least ten counts were recorded for this clonotype. The rearrangement links TRBV19 to TRBJ1-1, with 9 bases aligning to TRBD1. The J segment lost 3 bases and the V segment lost 8 bases, leaving 13 bases of the junction unmatched. This CDR3 comprises 16 residues. Germline CDR1 and CDR2: LNHDA and SQIVND (reference sequence). CDR3 sequence: CASSSGDREFDTEAFF. As DNA, the CDR3 is TGTGCCAGTTCCAGTGGGGACAGGGAGTTTGACACTGAAGCTTTCTTT.